This T cell receptor beta chain stems from a study of shared clonotypes between healthy human individuals. Study-wide results and limits: Non-shared clonotypes had lower generation probabilities than those shared by all four donors.

Here immunoSEQ multiplex PCR was the method, and the copy in TCRdb shows in-frame clones only, minus some. The top ten clones hold approximately 0.4% of a sample with a few million clones, 93% of them seen once. As regards this clone: Its antigen is unknown.

The sequencing sample was made of naive CD4+ T cells from PBMCs. Subset in this sample: CD45RA+ positively selected. This clonotype originated in a man aged 18 to 30 in good health. Some clones in this sample may be carry-over from other donors' samples.

Here the CDR3 DNA reads TGTGCCAGCGGGGGATTCGTGACGAGCAATGAGCAGTTCTTC. Its protein is CASGGFVTSNEQFF. J is TRBJ2-1 and V is TRBV27; D tentatively fits TRBD1 or TRBD2 (5 bases each). The CDR3 runs to 14 residues. Germline CDR1 and CDR2: MNHEY and SMNVEV (reference sequence). V lost 8 bases to trimming and J lost 6 bases, with 17 bases between them.